Below, 25 T cell receptor beta chains from the same sample are listed, as sequenced in a study of shared clonotypes between healthy human individuals. Naivety among CD8 cells was defined by CD45RO negativity and positive CCR7 selection, thereby excluding terminally differentiated effector memory CD45RA+ cells. Sequencing was performed with immunoSEQ multiplex PCR; in TCRdb, only in-frame clones are kept and a portion is missing. The sample lists roughly 890,000 clones; almost 95% were seen once. Sequencing was done on a sample of naive CD8+ T cells sorted from blood. All receptors come from a man aged 25-45 years in good health.

V and J are TRBV27 and TRBJ2-7; possibly TRBD2 for D (5 bases). The germline V gene has CDR1 MNHEY and CDR2 SMNVEV (reference sequence). The V gene lost 2 bases and the J gene lost 5 bases, with 16 bases spanning the gap. The CDR3 is made up of 15 amino acids. CDR3 residues: CASSLRLGVFDEQYF. Here the CDR3 DNA reads TGTGCCAGCAGTTTAAGACTGGGAGTATTCGACGAGCAGTACTTC.

The chain carries TRBV29-1 and TRBJ2-3; TRBD2 matches 11 bases. The CDR3 totals 14 residues. Trimming took 3 bases from V and 6 from J; bases not matched to a gene: 5. The germline V gene encodes CDR1 SQVTM and CDR2 ANQGSEA. Here the CDR3 reads CSVDSGRVGDTQYF. The DNA for the CDR3 is TGCAGCGTTGATAGCGGGAGGGTTGGCGATACGCAGTATTTT.

The chain has TRBV27 and TRBJ2-1; tentative D call: TRBD2 (5 bases). The V end was cut by 6 bases, the J end by 4 bases, with 19 bases between. Germline CDR1 MNHEY, CDR2 SMNVEV (reference sequence). CDR3 length equals 16 residues. This CDR3 reads CASRGDTNPGYNEQFF. The CDR3 DNA follows: TGTGCCAGCAGGGGAGACACTAACCCGGGGTACAATGAGCAGTTCTTC.

The rearrangement joins TRBV7-9 to TRBJ1-2, with D unclear. This CDR3 is built from 15 residues. The V end lost 2 bases, the J end lost 6 bases, and 16 bases lay between the germline ends. The germline gives CDR1 SEHNR, CDR2 FQNEAQ (reference sequence). The CDR3 sequence: CASSLFQWGQDGYTF. The CDR3 region has the DNA TGTGCCAGCAGCTTATTTCAATGGGGTCAAGATGGCTACACCTTC.

J is TRBJ2-7 and V is TRBV27, with TRBD2 identical over 12 bases. The CDR3 length is 12 residues. CDR1 and CDR2 from the germline V gene are MNHEY and SMNVEV (reference sequence). V was pared by 10 bases and J by 5 bases, with 3 bases of the junction left unmatched. CDR3 bases: TGTGCCACCCTAGCGGGAGGGAACGAGCAGTACTTC. It specifies CATLAGGNEQYF.

V and J are TRBV7-3 and TRBJ1-1; no clear D. The V end was cut by 6 bases, the J end by 1 base, with 9 bases between. The CDR3 length is 13 residues. The germline CDR1 and CDR2 sequences are SGHTA and FQGTGA. The CDR3 region has the DNA TGTGCCAGCAGTTCAAGGGAGAACACTGAAGCTTTCTTT. Translation gives CASSSRENTEAFF.

V is TRBV6-5 and J is TRBJ2-7, with D hard to call. Per the germline V gene, CDR1 is MNHEY and CDR2 is SVGAGI. This CDR3 is 14 amino acids long. With 2 bases removed from V and 3 bases from J, the gap between germline ends came to 11 bases. The DNA of the CDR3 is TGTGCCAGCAGTTACACCGACGGATACTACGAGCAGTACTTC. Translation gives CASSYTDGYYEQYF.

V usage is TRBV4-3 and J usage is TRBJ2-1, with a weak D call TRBD2 (6 bases). The CDR3 spans 15 residues. Trimming took 4 bases from V and 5 from J, leaving 15 bases between them. Germline V gives CDR1 LGHNA, CDR2 YSLEER. The chain's CDR3 is CASSPTGTGDNEQFF. Here the CDR3 DNA reads TGCGCCAGCAGCCCCACCGGGACTGGCGACAATGAGCAGTTCTTC.

This chain links TRBV7-6 with TRBJ2-1; TRBD2 matches 14 bases. The J segment lost 9 bases and the V segment lost 4 bases, leaving 8 bases of the junction unmatched. Germline CDR1 reads SGHVS; CDR2 reads FNYEAQ. The CDR3 runs 16 residues. CDR3 sequence reads: CASSYGTSGSIGEQFF. As DNA, the CDR3 is TGTGCCAGCAGCTACGGGACTAGCGGGAGCATTGGTGAGCAGTTCTTC.

For the CDR3, the DNA is TGTGCCAGCAGCCAAGCTTCCGGGAGCTTTTACGAGCAGTACTTC. Translation: CASSQASGSFYEQYF. The genes are TRBV14 and TRBJ2-7, with D possibly matching TRBD2 (6 bases). The CDR3 is made up of 15 amino acids. CDR1 SGHDN and CDR2 FVKESK come from the germline V gene. Trimming took 1 base from V and 4 from J, leaving 14 bases between them.

In DNA, the CDR3 is TGCAGCGTTGAGTTTCGGGAAAGTGGCACTGAAGCTTTCTTT. Its translation: CSVEFRESGTEAFF. This sequence joins TRBV29-1 and TRBJ1-1; the D is unclear. The CDR3 is made up of 14 amino acids. Germline CDR1 SQVTM, CDR2 ANQGSEA. The V end lost 3 bases, the J end lost 4 bases, and 15 bases lay between the germline ends.

The chain joins TRBV11-2 to TRBJ2-2; D could derive from TRBD1 or TRBD2 (5 bases each). V lost 3 bases to trimming and J lost 2 bases, with 19 bases between them. The CDR3 contains 18 residues. The germline V gene has CDR1 SGHAT and CDR2 FQNNGV. In DNA form, the CDR3 reads TGTGCCAGCAGCTTCTTCGGTGGGGGAAAGAGCAACACCGGGGAGCTGTTTTTT. Translated, it gives CASSFFGGGKSNTGELFF.

The rearrangement uses TRBV4-2 and TRBJ2-7; weak D call: TRBD2 (5 bases). The V end was cut by 0 bases, the J end by 6 bases, with 18 bases between. The CDR3 spans 16 residues. CDR1 is LGHNA and CDR2 is YNFKEQ in the germline V gene. The CDR3 is CASSQEWWEPYIEQYF. In DNA, the CDR3 is TGTGCCAGCAGCCAAGAATGGTGGGAGCCGTATATCGAGCAGTACTTC.

V usage is TRBV18 and J usage is TRBJ2-1, with D perhaps matching TRBD1 (6 bases). CDR1 and CDR2 from the germline V gene are KGHSH and LQKENI. The CDR3 totals 15 residues. V gave up 0 bases and J gave up 7 bases, with 13 bases separating them. The CDR3 spells CASSPPPQGKNEQFF. DNA of the CDR3: TGTGCCAGCTCACCACCCCCACAGGGTAAGAATGAGCAGTTCTTC.

The chain uses TRBV5-1 and TRBJ1-1; D not certain. Looked up from germline, CDR1 is SGHRS and CDR2 is YFSETQ. The CDR3 sequence is 14 residues long. Trimming pared 7 bases from V and 6 bases from J, leaving 19 bases between. The CDR3 bases are TGCGCCAGCTATGCCCCGGGCAGCCGCCCTGAAGCTTTCTTT. It encodes CASYAPGSRPEAFF.

The genes are TRBV11-2 and TRBJ2-7; D perhaps matches TRBD2 (6 bases). The CDR3 is 14 residues long. CDR1 is SGHAT, CDR2 FQNNGV, per germline. Trimming shortened V by 5 bases and J by 0 bases, and 11 bases separated the two germline ends. CDR3 sequence (DNA): TGTGCCAGCAGCACCAGCGGGCTCTCCTACGAGCAGTACTTC. Amino acid sequence: CASSTSGLSYEQYF.

As concerns this clone: This CDR3 is also generated by other DNA sequences in the sample. The rearrangement uses TRBV4-3 and TRBJ2-1; perhaps TRBD2 as D (6 bases). Germline values: CDR1 LGHNA, CDR2 YSLEER. Between the trimmed V and J ends, which lost 0 bases and 3 bases, there was a span of 9 bases. The CDR3 contains 15 residues. CDR3 DNA: TGCGCCAGCAGCCAAGACGGGGGAAGCTACAATGAGCAGTTCTTC. This codes for CASSQDGGSYNEQFF.

V gene TRBV5-4 combines with J gene TRBJ2-2, with D possibly TRBD2 on 6 matching bases. The germline CDR1 and CDR2 sequences are SGHNT and YYREEE (reference sequence). This CDR3 is built from 17 residues. Trimming left V 1 base short and J 5 bases short, with 18 bases between. The DNA of the CDR3 is TGTGCCAGCAGCTTGTATCTATCGGGAGTCTTAACCGGGGAGCTGTTTTTT. It encodes CASSLYLSGVLTGELFF. The full variable domain, in which reference TRBV5-4 and TRBJ2-2 provide the parts outside the CDR3, is ETGVTQSPTHLIKTRGQQVTLRCSSQSGHNTVSWYQQALGQGPQFIFQYYREEENGRGNFPPRFSGLQFPNYSSELNVNALELDDSALYLCASSLYLSGVLTGELFFGEGSRLTVL.

The chain uses TRBV7-8 and TRBJ2-7; 11 positions match TRBD1. This CDR3 region has 19 residues. Germline V gives CDR1 SGHVS, CDR2 FQNEAQ. V lost 4 bases to trimming and J lost 3 bases; unmatched junction nucleotides: 17. CDR3 sequence reads: CASSSLPGQGVLGYYEQYF. DNA of the CDR3: TGTGCCAGCAGCTCCTTACCGGGACAGGGGGTGTTAGGGTACTACGAGCAGTACTTC.

The chain recombines TRBV19 with TRBJ1-1, with D maybe TRBD1 (5 bases). The CDR3 spans 11 residues. Trimming removed 7 bases at V and 6 bases at J, with 9 bases between. Germline loops: CDR1 LNHDA, CDR2 SQIVND (reference sequence). The CDR3, as DNA: TGTGCCAGTACGGCGGGGGCTGAAGCTTTCTTT. Translation: CASTAGAEAFF. Variable domain in full (rest from reference TRBV19 and TRBJ1-1): DGGITQSPKYLFRKEGQNVTLSCEQNLNHDAMYWYRQDPGQGLRLIYYSQIVNDFQKGDIAEGYSVSREKKESFPLTVTSAQKNPTAFYLCASTAGAEAFFGQGTRLTVV.

The chain uses TRBV27 and TRBJ2-3; D may correspond to TRBD1 or TRBD2 (5 bases each). This CDR3 comprises 15 residues. V was shortened by 3 bases and J by 1 base, with 11 bases between the two germline ends. From germline, CDR1 is MNHEY and CDR2 SMNVEV (reference sequence). CDR3 coding DNA: TGTGCCAGCAGTTTGAGGGGCTTGGGCACAGATACGCAGTATTTT. Translating gives CASSLRGLGTDTQYF.

The V gene is TRBV11-2, the J gene TRBJ2-5, with TRBD2 identical over 10 bases. V dropped 4 bases and J dropped 1; count of bases not matched to a gene: 12. This CDR3 is 18 amino acids long. Germline CDR1 and CDR2: SGHAT and FQNNGV. Here the CDR3 reads CASSSPTLAGVSQETQYF. The CDR3 bases are TGTGCCAGCAGCTCACCCACGCTAGCGGGAGTCTCCCAAGAGACCCAGTACTTC.

V usage is TRBV9 and J usage is TRBJ1-3; the D is unclear. The CDR3 runs 12 residues. Germline V gives CDR1 SGDLS, CDR2 YYNGEE. V was shortened by 10 bases and J by 1 base, with 9 bases between the two germline ends. The CDR3 region is CAYEVSGNTIYF. CDR3 DNA sequence: TGTGCCTACGAAGTGTCTGGAAACACCATATATTTT. The full variable domain, its missing parts supplied by reference TRBV9 and TRBJ1-3, is DSGVTQTPKHLITATGQRVTLRCSPRSGDLSVYWYQQSLDQGLQFLIQYYNGEERAKGNILERFSAQQFPDLHSELNLSSLELGDSALYFCAYEVSGNTIYFGEGSWLTVV.

The J gene is TRBJ2-7, the V gene TRBV5-1; the D gene is possibly TRBD2 (6 bases). CDR1 and CDR2 from the germline V gene are SGHRS and YFSETQ. This CDR3 spans 15 amino acids. With 4 bases removed from V and 0 bases from J, the gap between germline ends came to 14 bases. CDR3 in DNA: TGCGCCAGCAGCGGGGGTGGAGGGTACTCCTACGAGCAGTACTTC. Encoded protein: CASSGGGGYSYEQYF.

V and J are TRBV7-8 and TRBJ2-2; the match to TRBD2 covers 14 bases. The germline gives CDR1 SGHVS, CDR2 FQNEAQ. The CDR3 totals 19 residues. Unmatched junction bases numbered 8, after V lost 5 bases and J lost 0 bases. This CDR3 reads CASSDPGLAGVTNTGELFF. In DNA form, the CDR3 reads TGTGCCAGCAGCGATCCGGGACTAGCGGGAGTAACGAACACCGGGGAGCTGTTTTTT.